Here is one T cell receptor beta chain with its context. Germline-derived CDR1 and CDR2 are SNHLY and FYNNEI. V was clipped by 2 bases and J by 3 bases; unmatched bases: 4. The CDR3 contains 15 residues. The record originates from a study of shared clonotypes between healthy human individuals. In the naive CD8 group, cells lacked CD45RO and were positively selected for CCR7, so terminally differentiated effector memory CD45RA+ cells were left out. Repertoires were generated with immunoSEQ multiplex PCR, while TCRdb's copy carries only in-frame clones and drops some. This table holds some 1,900,000 clones, approximately 94% found once.

This chain connects TRBV2 to TRBJ1-5, with 7 nucleotides matching TRBD1. The receptor was derived from a man between 18 and 35 years old in good health. The sample taken for sequencing was naive CD8+ T cells sorted from blood. The CDR3 DNA reads TGTGCCAGCAGTGAACGGGGACAGAACAATCAGCCCCAGCATTTT. This encodes CASSERGQNNQPQHF.